What follows is one T cell receptor (beta chain) and its context. The entry originates in a study of blood T cell repertoires in COVID-19. Profiled with immunoSEQ multiplex PCR; TCRdb holds only in-frame clones, not every one. Of some 450,000 clones in the sample, roughly 89% were seen once. Trimming left V 5 bases short and J 1 base short, with 16 bases between. This CDR3 is built from 16 residues. CDR1 and CDR2 (germline): SGHNT, YENEEA. The sequenced sample was peripheral blood. The receptor comes from a man aged 18 to 29 with COVID-19, enrolled during active disease. The J gene is TRBJ2-3, the V gene TRBV11-3, with D possibly matching TRBD2 (6 bases). CDR3 sequence (DNA): TGTGCCAGCAGCACCCACAAGCGGGCCCGCACAGATACGCAGTATTTT. It translates to CASSTHKRARTDTQYF.